The present entry profiles one T cell receptor (beta chain) with its context. Its target is not known. V dropped 5 bases and J dropped 5; count of bases not matched to a gene: 9. Germline CDR1 reads ENHRY; CDR2 reads SYGVKD. The CDR3 runs 15 residues. The repertoire was sequenced with immunoSEQ multiplex PCR; TCRdb's copy has only in-frame clones and lacks some. The sample holds roughly 50,000 clones, 84% seen once. This sample was taken from a study of OX40 agonist ivuxolimab in advanced cancers. Study summary: The treatment was a fully human IgG2 OX40 agonist, ivuxolimab. Three patients responded partially, comprising one with hepatocellular carcinoma and two with cutaneous melanoma.

Findings and caveats of the study: Among the lowest peripheral clonal expansion occurred in 0.1-3.0 mg/kg partial responders. What antigens the expanded peripheral T cells recognized was never established.

The chain is built from TRBV10-3 and TRBJ2-3, with TRBD2 matching 8 bases. Specimen: CD4+ or CD8+ T cells sorted from blood, collected in a trial of the OX40 agonist ivuxolimab. The origin of this receptor is an adult with an advanced solid tumor such as melanoma, head and neck, liver or kidney cancer. In DNA, the CDR3 is TGTGCCATCAGTATAGCGGGAATGGTAAGAGATACGCAGTATTTT. It yields the protein CAISIAGMVRDTQYF.